These 3 T cell receptor beta chains came from one sample sequenced in a study of cytomegalovirus exposure and HLA in healthy donors. The PCR ran on 60 Vbeta and 13 Jbeta primers. Only in-frame clones appear in the TCRdb table, and some are missing; sequencing was by immunoSEQ multiplex PCR. The sample has roughly 100,000 clones; 64% are singletons. The sample taken for sequencing was PBMCs. These receptors were collected from a man aged 60-69 years in good health and CMV-seronegative.

V usage is TRBV4-2 and J usage is TRBJ2-3; TRBD1 aligns across 10 bases. J gave up 2 bases and V 0 bases, and 5 bases lay outside the gene matches. This CDR3 contains 17 residues. Germline V gene sequence: CDR1 LGHNA, CDR2 YNFKEQ. The CDR3 sequence: CASSQEGTGANTDTQYF. CDR3 nucleotides: TGTGCCAGCAGCCAAGAGGGGACAGGGGCCAACACAGATACGCAGTATTTT.

This clone was seen once. V is TRBV5-4 and J is TRBJ1-6; a possible D gene is TRBD1 (6 bases). Trimming took off 1 base at V and 7 bases at J, with 9 bases between the two ends. Germline values: CDR1 SGHNT, CDR2 YYREEE (reference sequence). This CDR3 is built from 14 residues. CDR3 sequence reads: CASSLTGSNSPLHF. In DNA, the CDR3 is TGTGCCAGCAGCTTGACAGGGTCCAATTCACCCCTCCACTTT.

The rearrangement joins TRBV5-5 to TRBJ2-7; no definite D call. V dropped 0 bases and J dropped 4 bases, with 11 bases sitting between them. Germline V CDR1 and CDR2: SGHKS, YYEKEE (reference sequence). The CDR3 has 14 residues. In nucleotides, the CDR3 is TGTGCCAGCAGCTTGGAGGTTGGGCAGTACGAGCAGTACTTC. As protein: CASSLEVGQYEQYF.